One sample yielded the 19 T cell receptor beta chains listed below, sequenced in a study of identifying expanded T cells in peripheral blood. TCRdb's copy holds only in-frame clones and misses some; the assay was immunoSEQ multiplex PCR. The sample lists around 95,000 clones, approximately 89% occurring once. The sequencing input was blood. Receptors originate from a person between 18 and 75 years old in good health.

This chain connects TRBV7-9 to TRBJ2-1; D remains ambiguous. Per germline, CDR1 SEHNR and CDR2 FQNEAQ (reference sequence). The CDR3 consists of 15 residues. The V gene lost 2 bases and the J gene lost 7 bases, with 15 bases spanning the gap. The CDR3 sequence is CASSLRSPGQNEQFF. Written as DNA, the CDR3 is TGTGCCAGCAGCTTACGATCCCCTGGGCAGAATGAGCAGTTCTTC.

The J gene is TRBJ1-1, the V gene TRBV29-1; 7 positions agree with TRBD1. Germline CDR1 is SQVTM and CDR2 is ANQGSEA. Losses at the gene ends were 4 bases for V and 11 bases for J; bases not matched to a gene: 10. This CDR3 has 12 amino acids. CDR3 amino acids: CSVGKGGQEAFF. The CDR3 region has the DNA TGCAGCGTTGGGAAAGGTGGACAGGAGGCTTTCTTT.

This chain joins TRBV4-2 and TRBJ2-1, with D perhaps matching TRBD1 (6 bases). Germline V gives CDR1 LGHNA, CDR2 YNFKEQ. Deletions cut 4 bases from V and 3 bases from J, with 16 bases between. The CDR3 is 16 amino acids. This CDR3 reads CASSRNRDTLYNEQFF. The CDR3 bases are TGTGCCAGCAGCCGTAACCGGGACACTCTCTACAATGAGCAGTTCTTC.

This sequence joins TRBV7-2 and TRBJ2-1, with TRBD2 as a possible D gene (7 bases). Trimming left V 5 bases short and J 4 bases short, with 15 bases between. The CDR3 covers 15 residues. CDR1 and CDR2 (germline): SGHTA, FQGNSA. DNA of the CDR3: TGTGCCAGCAGCCTGTGGGAGGGGGGATACAATGAGCAGTTCTTC. This codes for CASSLWEGGYNEQFF.

This chain connects TRBV2 to TRBJ1-3; D perhaps matches TRBD1 (6 bases). Trimming cost V 1 base and J 0 bases, with 13 bases left between them. Germline-derived CDR1 and CDR2 are SNHLY and FYNNEI. The CDR3 length is 17 residues. The CDR3 region is CASSEVGGQTSGNTIYF. CDR3 DNA: TGTGCCAGCAGTGAAGTAGGCGGACAGACCTCTGGAAACACCATATATTTT.

This clone was detected only a few times. This chain uses TRBV19 with TRBJ2-3; TRBD2 matches 7 bases. CDR3 size: 17 residues. The trim removed 6 bases at V and 1 base at J, leaving 13 bases unmatched. Looked up from germline, CDR1 is LNHDA and CDR2 is SQIVND (reference sequence). The DNA for the CDR3 is TGTGCCAGTAGCCGCGAGGGAGGGAGGGGTGGCACAGATACGCAGTATTTT. Protein sequence: CASSREGGRGGTDTQYF.

The chain combines TRBV6-5 with TRBJ1-2, with D hard to call. The CDR3 is 14 amino acids. With 10 bases removed from V and 1 base from J, the gap between germline ends came to 16 bases. Germline V CDR1 and CDR2: MNHEY, SVGAGI. CDR3 coding DNA: TGTGCCACCACCGAGGAGGGCCGTAACTATGGCTACACCTTC. As protein: CATTEEGRNYGYTF.

V gene TRBV5-6 combines with J gene TRBJ1-2; possibly TRBD1 for D (6 bases). CDR3 length: 11 residues. The germline V gene has CDR1 SGHDT and CDR2 YYEEEE. V was pared by 0 bases and J by 13 bases, with 10 bases between. CDR3 sequence: CASSLEGGITF. The CDR3 nucleotides are TGTGCCAGCAGCTTGGAGGGGGGAATCACCTTC.

The DNA for the CDR3 is TGTGCCAGCAGCTTAAGGGGGTACCAAGAGACCCAGTACTTC. Encoded protein: CASSLRGYQETQYF. The gene calls are TRBV7-3 and TRBJ2-5, with D tentatively TRBD1 or TRBD2 (5 bases each). Trimming removed 1 base from V and 0 bases from J, with 6 bases in between. The CDR3 has 14 amino acids. The germline V gene has CDR1 SGHTA and CDR2 FQGTGA.

V and J are TRBV6-6 and TRBJ1-2; 10 bases fit TRBD1. Per the germline V gene, CDR1 is MNHNY and CDR2 is SVGAGI (reference sequence). The V segment lost 5 bases and the J segment 2 bases; nucleotides outside the gene matches: 5. The CDR3 has 15 residues. CDR3 sequence reads: CASSPDRGVNYGYTF. In nucleotides, the CDR3 is TGTGCCAGCAGTCCGGACAGGGGGGTAAACTATGGCTACACCTTC.

The J gene is TRBJ2-5, the V gene TRBV4-1, with 9 bases aligning to TRBD2. The CDR3 is 18 residues long. Germline loops: CDR1 MGHRA, CDR2 YSYEKL. The V segment lost 0 bases and the J segment 1 base; nucleotides outside the gene matches: 9. The CDR3 bases are TGCGCCAGCAGCCAAGAGGGCGGGGGGGCCATGGTCCAAGAGACCCAGTACTTC. Translation gives CASSQEGGGAMVQETQYF.

The V and J genes are TRBV27 and TRBJ2-5; D remains ambiguous. The germline V gene has CDR1 MNHEY and CDR2 SMNVEV (reference sequence). CDR3 size: 13 residues. The V end lost 6 bases, the J end lost 2 bases, and 10 bases lay between the germline ends. The DNA of the CDR3 is TGTGCCAGCAGAGCAGAGTATCAAGAGACCCAGTACTTC. This sequence encodes CASRAEYQETQYF.

In its sample, this clone was seen a few times. The chain couples TRBV29-1 to TRBJ2-7; 9 positions agree with TRBD1. This CDR3 is built from 14 residues. From germline, CDR1 is SQVTM and CDR2 ANQGSEA. Losses at the gene ends were 6 bases for V and 4 bases for J; bases not matched to a gene: 10. The chain's CDR3 is CSVLPGQGGYEQYF. The CDR3 DNA is TGCAGCGTATTACCGGGACAGGGTGGGTACGAGCAGTACTTC.

V is TRBV30 and J is TRBJ1-3; TRBD1 might be the D (5 bases). CDR3 length: 15 amino acids. V dropped 0 bases and J dropped 0 bases, with 9 bases sitting between them. Germline CDR1 reads GTSNPN; CDR2 reads SVGIG (reference sequence). Here the CDR3 DNA reads TGTGCCTGGAGTGTACAGGCTGGCTCTGGAAACACCATATATTTT. This codes for CAWSVQAGSGNTIYF.

V and J are TRBV9 and TRBJ2-2; D perhaps matches TRBD2 (6 bases). The CDR3 totals 16 residues. Germline loops: CDR1 SGDLS, CDR2 YYNGEE. Deletions cut 4 bases from V and 6 bases from J, with 19 bases between. DNA of the CDR3: TGTGCCAGCAGCCTTGCCGTCGGCGGGAAAGCCGGGGAGCTGTTTTTT. This encodes CASSLAVGGKAGELFF.

This clone was counted only a few times. The chain carries TRBV5-1 and TRBJ1-2; D gene ambiguous. The CDR3 length is 14 residues. V lost 5 bases to trimming and J lost 4 bases, with 15 bases between them. Germline CDR1 SGHRS, CDR2 YFSETQ. CDR3 loop: CASRTYPVGYGYTF. CDR3 DNA sequence: TGCGCCAGCAGGACCTACCCGGTTGGCTATGGCTACACCTTC.

V gene TRBV9 combines with J gene TRBJ2-1; D possibly corresponds to TRBD2 (5 bases). V was pared by 7 bases and J by 4 bases, with 21 bases between. The CDR3 has 16 residues. Germline V CDR1 and CDR2: SGDLS, YYNGEE. CDR3 region: CASRRGRSYPYNEQFF. CDR3 in DNA: TGTGCCAGCCGAAGAGGGCGGAGTTACCCATACAATGAGCAGTTCTTC.

The V and J genes are TRBV5-1 and TRBJ2-3; possibly TRBD1 for D (6 bases). The CDR3 runs to 14 residues. Trimming removed 3 bases from V and 0 bases from J, with 8 bases in between. The V gene's germline CDR1 is SGHRS and CDR2 YFSETQ. CDR3 sequence: CASSSGQSTDTQYF. CDR3 DNA: TGCGCCAGCAGCTCCGGACAGAGCACAGATACGCAGTATTTT.

This chain links TRBV6-6 with TRBJ2-3; 9 bases fit TRBD1. This CDR3 spans 16 amino acids. Trimming cost V 0 bases and J 8 bases; bases outside gene matches: 9. CDR1 MNHNY and CDR2 SVGAGI come from the germline V gene (reference sequence). The CDR3 sequence: CASSYSGTGPSGTQYF. The DNA of the CDR3 is TGTGCCAGCAGTTACTCCGGGACAGGGCCCTCCGGTACGCAGTATTTT.